A selection of T cell receptor beta chains follows, all from one sample in a study of PD-1 blockade in classical Hodgkin lymphoma. The protocol was immunoSEQ multiplex PCR, while the TCRdb copy is restricted to in-frame clones and leaves out a portion. The repertoire holds 37,000 or so clones, with around 90% as singletons. Sequenced here: peripheral blood mononuclear cells (PBMCs), sampled before the second cycle of nivolumab. The receptors were gathered from a human donor with classical Hodgkin lymphoma. CDR3s include the opening cysteine and the closing phenylalanine or tryptophan. A D gene is named only where the DNA matches it firmly. Only some rows state a clone size, as once, few, many or a class for expanded clones.

-	TRBV5-1	-	TRBJ1-2	TGCGCCAGCAGCTTGGCCGGCAGAACGAACTATGGCTACACCTTC	CASSLAGRTNYGYTF
-	TRBV2	-	TRBJ1-2	TGTGCCAGCAGTGAACAACGTTACTATGGCTACACCTTC	CASSEQRYYGYTF
TRBD2	TRBV9	-	TRBJ2-3	TGTGCCAGCAGTCCAGCGGGGGGGCCCCCAGATACGCAGTATTTT	CASSPAGGPPDTQYF
-	TRBV27	-	TRBJ1-5	TGTGCCAGCAGCCCGGGGGGGGAGAGTCAGCCCCAGCATTTT	CASSPGGESQPQHF
TRBD2	TRBV10-3	-	TRBJ2-5	TGTGCCACTGGGAGCGGGAGTGGGGAGACCCAGTACTTC	CATGSGSGETQYF
-	TRBV7-7	-	TRBJ2-7	TGTGCTAGCAGCTCCGGGACCATCGACGAGCAGTACTTC	CASSSGTIDEQYF
-	TRBV19	-	TRBJ2-5	TGTGCCAGTAGTACCCGACAGGCCGTGAGGGAGACCCAGTACTTC	CASSTRQAVRETQYF
-	TRBV11-2	-	TRBJ1-1	TGTGCCAGCAGCTCAGGGACAACAGGAGGAGCTTTCTTT	CASSSGTTGGAFF
-	TRBV19	-	TRBJ1-1	TGTGCCAGTACCGACTTCAACACAGCCGGGAACACTGAAGCTTTCTTT	CASTDFNTAGNTEAFF
TRBD1	TRBV27	-	TRBJ1-4	TGTGCCAGCAGCTCCACTCAGGGGGCCTATGCAACTAATGAAAAACTGTTTTTT	CASSSTQGAYATNEKLFF
TRBD1	TRBV19	-	TRBJ2-1	TGTGCCAGTAGTATAGATACAGGGGGCTACAATGAGCAGTTCTTC	CASSIDTGGYNEQFF
-	TRBV10-3	-	TRBJ1-3	TGTGCCATCAGCGAACAGGGAAACGGAAACACCATATATTTT	CAISEQGNGNTIYF
-	TRBV6-5	-	TRBJ2-5	TGTGCCAGCAGCCTACAGGGGAGGGAGACCCAGTACTTC	CASSLQGRETQYF
-	TRBV5-5	-	TRBJ2-7	TGTGCCAGCAGCCTGGACAGAGGGAACTACGAGCAGTACTTC	CASSLDRGNYEQYF
TRBD1	TRBV28	-	TRBJ1-5	TGTGCCAGCACCCCGTGGTGGAGGGGGCTTAGGATGAAGCCCCAGCATTTT	CASTPWWRGLRMKPQHF
-	TRBV7-3	-	TRBJ2-5	TGTGCCAGCAGCTTGTGGGGGTCTTACCAAGAGACCCAGTACTTC	CASSLWGSYQETQYF
TRBD1	TRBV6-1	-	TRBJ1-4	TGTGCCAGCAGCAACAGGGGCCCGGCTAATGAAAAACTGTTTTTT	CASSNRGPANEKLFF
TRBD1	TRBV5-5	-	TRBJ1-1	TGTGCCAGCAGCCTCGGGACAGGCGGAGAAACTGAAGCTTTCTTT	CASSLGTGGETEAFF
TRBD2	TRBV10-3	-	TRBJ2-7	TGTGCCATCAGTGATCCTAGCGGTTACTCCTACGAGCAGTACTTC	CAISDPSGYSYEQYF
-	TRBV5-8	few	TRBJ2-1	TGTGCCAGCAGCTTCACAATTAGCGGTCACTACAATGAGCAGTTCTTC	CASSFTISGHYNEQFF
TRBD1	TRBV10-3	-	TRBJ2-7	TGTGCCATCAGTGAGTCGGTGACAGGGGAAACCTACGAGCAGTACTTC	CAISESVTGETYEQYF
-	TRBV14	-	TRBJ2-3	TGTGCCAGCAGCCAAGATCCAGGGTGGGGGACAGATACGCAGTATTTT	CASSQDPGWGTDTQYF
TRBD2	TRBV29-1	-	TRBJ2-1	TGCAGCGTTGAACCCCAGCGGGAGAATGAGCAGTTCTTC	CSVEPQRENEQFF
-	TRBV4-1	-	TRBJ1-2	TGCGCCAGCAGCCAAGAGGAAGGCCAAGCTAACTATGGCTACACCTTC	CASSQEEGQANYGYTF
-	TRBV18	-	TRBJ1-1	TGTGCCAGCTCAACTGCCCTGGGTGAAAGCACTGAAGCTTTCTTT	CASSTALGESTEAFF
-	TRBV18	-	TRBJ2-5	TGTGCCAGCTCACCGTACACCGAAGGAGAGACCCAGTACTTC	CASSPYTEGETQYF
-	TRBV30	-	TRBJ1-1	TGTGCCTGGAGTGTACAGGATTTGAACACTGAAGCTTTCTTT	CAWSVQDLNTEAFF
TRBD2	TRBV27	-	TRBJ2-7	TGTGCCAGCAGTGCCCGATGGACTAGCGGGAGTTTATACGAGCAGTACTTC	CASSARWTSGSLYEQYF
-	TRBV19	-	TRBJ1-2	TGTGCCAGTCTGAGAGGGGGAGCCCTCTATGGCTACACCTTC	CASLRGGALYGYTF
-	TRBV11-3	-	TRBJ2-1	TGTGCCAGCAGCTTTTTCTGGCGGAGCTCCTACAATGAGCAGTTCTTC	CASSFFWRSSYNEQFF
-	TRBV10-1	-	TRBJ2-2	TGCGCCAGCAGGGACAGCTTAAACACCGGGGAGCTGTTTTTT	CASRDSLNTGELFF
-	TRBV7-2	-	TRBJ1-3	TGTGCCAGCAGCTCCCCAAGGAAGGGCCAGGGTGGAAACACCATATATTTT	CASSSPRKGQGGNTIYF
TRBD2	TRBV18	-	TRBJ2-3	TGTGCCAGCTCACCCCAAAGCGGGGTCTACACAGATACGCAGTATTTT	CASSPQSGVYTDTQYF
-	TRBV7-9	once	TRBJ1-4	TGTGCCAGCAGTTTTGGGGTTTTCGGGCTGTCTAATGAAAAACTGTTTTTT	CASSFGVFGLSNEKLFF
TRBD2	TRBV7-9	-	TRBJ2-7	TGTGCCAGCAGCCCGGGACTAACGATAGCTTTCTACGAGCAGTACTTC	CASSPGLTIAFYEQYF
-	TRBV19	-	TRBJ2-2	TGTGCCAGTAGTATAGATGGAGGCGCCGGGGAGCTGTTTTTT	CASSIDGGAGELFF
-	TRBV5-6	-	TRBJ1-3	TGTGCCAGCAGCTTGGGTGGGCTTGGATTCCACACCATATATTTT	CASSLGGLGFHTIYF
TRBD2	TRBV15	-	TRBJ2-7	TGTGCCACCAGCAGAGATCGTCTAGCGGGACCCTACGAGCAGTACTTC	CATSRDRLAGPYEQYF
-	TRBV18	-	TRBJ1-2	TGTGCCAGCTCACCGTTAACTCTGACAGGAATGGGTGGCTACACCTTC	CASSPLTLTGMGGYTF
TRBD2	TRBV9	-	TRBJ2-5	TGTGCCAGCAGCCCGCATGCATCGCTAGCGGGACAAGAGACCCAGTACTTC	CASSPHASLAGQETQYF
-	TRBV19	-	TRBJ2-3	TGTGCCAGTACAGAGGGTGGTTTGCCAGATACGCAGTATTTT	CASTEGGLPDTQYF